Following are 22 T cell receptor beta chains from one sample sequenced in a study of blood T cells in healthy people across ages (dated by TCRdb to the mid-2010s). The method was 5' RACE. The reads were generated on an Illumina HiSeq 2500. A second about 6 to 11 cycle PCR used a sample-barcoded 5' primer and a J-beta primer mix. TCRdb reran the public reads through fastp at Q25 and MiXCR, keeping productive beta chains. Rows with one shared CDR3 protein collapse into an entry with the most common genes and DNA. The sample data list about a million distinct CDR3 sequences, and 51% of these were observed just once. The ten largest clones capture 20% to 25% of the sample. Input material: blood. The receptors originated from a woman aged 55 to 70 in good health.

The V gene is TRBV20-1, the J gene TRBJ2-1; 9 nucleotides agree with TRBD2. The germline gives CDR1 DFQATT, CDR2 SNEGSKA (reference sequence). V lost 1 base to trimming and J lost 3 bases; unmatched junction nucleotides: 4. This CDR3 region has 15 residues. CDR3 sequence (DNA): TGCAGTGCTAGAGGGGCGGGGGGGCACTACAATGAGCAGTTCTTC. The encoded protein is CSARGAGGHYNEQFF.

This clonotype has a handful of counts. V gene TRBV18 combines with J gene TRBJ2-7, with 9 bases aligning to TRBD2. CDR1 and CDR2 (germline): KGHSH, LQKENI. The CDR3 is 16 amino acids. J was trimmed by 2 bases and V by 0 bases; bases with no gene match: 5. CDR3 DNA: TGTGCCAGCTCACCACCGGCTCTAGCGGGGACCTACGAGCAGTACTTC. It translates to CASSPPALAGTYEQYF.

V usage is TRBV6-1 and J usage is TRBJ2-3, with TRBD2 as a possible D gene (6 bases). Germline V lookup: CDR1 MNHNS, CDR2 SASEGT. The CDR3 loop spans 15 amino acids. The germline V and J ends were trimmed by 2 bases and 6 bases, with 15 bases remaining between them. The CDR3 sequence is CASSEFAGTLDTQYF. The CDR3 region has the DNA TGTGCCAGCAGTGAATTTGCGGGGACGTTGGATACGCAGTATTTT.

This clonotype was seen a few times. The CDR3 nucleotides read TGCAGTGCTACTCCCCTGACTAGCGGACCCTACGAGCAGTACTTC. It is translated as CSATPLTSGPYEQYF. This sequence joins TRBV20-1 and TRBJ2-5; 9 positions agree with TRBD2. The J call is in doubt because the DNA end fits TRBJ2-7 better. The CDR3 runs 15 residues. Germline V gives CDR1 DFQATT, CDR2 SNEGSKA (reference sequence).

The gene calls are TRBV27 and TRBJ2-7; D call uncertain. V was trimmed by 5 bases and J by 1 base, leaving 18 bases between them. CDR3 length equals 16 residues. Germline CDR1 and CDR2: MNHEY and SMNVEV (reference sequence). The CDR3: CASSPYLQVLSYEQYF. Written as DNA, the CDR3 is TGTGCCAGCAGTCCCTACCTTCAGGTGTTGTCCTACGAGCAGTACTTC.

The chain combines TRBV12-3 or TRBV12-4 with TRBJ2-3; D perhaps matches TRBD2 (7 bases). Trimming pared 6 bases from V and 5 bases from J, leaving 21 bases between. The CDR3 runs to 16 residues. CDR3 residues: CASREATGRELDTQYF. In DNA, the CDR3 is TGTGCCAGCAGAGAAGCTACAGGGAGGGAGTTAGATACGCAGTATTTT.

This chain connects TRBV28 to TRBJ1-2; unclear D gene. With 3 bases removed from V and 6 bases from J, the gap between germline ends came to 14 bases. CDR3 length: 14 amino acids. The germline gives CDR1 MDHEN, CDR2 SYDVKM. CDR3 loop: CASSLEVMEDGYTF. Written as DNA, the CDR3 is TGTGCCAGCAGTTTGGAGGTGATGGAAGATGGCTACACCTTC.

V and J are TRBV28 and TRBJ1-5; D perhaps matches TRBD1 (5 bases). This CDR3 comprises 15 residues. The V gene lost 6 bases and the J gene lost 2 bases, with 14 bases spanning the gap. Looked up from germline, CDR1 is MDHEN and CDR2 is SYDVKM. The chain's CDR3 is CASRPSGGGNQPQHF. In nucleotides, the CDR3 is TGTGCCAGCAGACCGAGTGGGGGTGGCAATCAGCCCCAGCATTTT.

This clonotype has more than one count but fewer than ten. The V call is TRBV20-1, the J call TRBJ2-1; no clear D gene. The ends were cut back, 4 bases at V and 5 bases at J, with 6 bases in the middle. Germline-derived CDR1 and CDR2 are DFQATT and SNEGSKA (reference sequence). The CDR3 covers 11 residues. The CDR3 nucleotides are TGCAGTGCTAAACAGAACAATGAGCAGTTCTTC. Its translation is CSAKQNNEQFF.

This chain connects TRBV28 to TRBJ1-5, with a possible D match to TRBD1 (5 bases). The V end lost 7 bases, the J end lost 5 bases, and 12 bases lay between the germline ends. CDR3 length: 13 amino acids. Germline CDR1 MDHEN, CDR2 SYDVKM. The CDR3 loop is CASIGAEYQPQHF. The DNA for the CDR3 is TGTGCCAGCATTGGGGCAGAGTATCAGCCCCAGCATTTT.

Comment on this clonotype: Relative to the germline gene, one junction end is altered; a read error may explain this. V is TRBV29-1 and J is TRBJ2-5; the D gene is possibly TRBD1 (6 bases). The CDR3 runs 15 residues. Looked up from germline, CDR1 is SQVTM and CDR2 is ANQGSEA. This CDR3 reads CSVGAIGTSGETRYF. The DNA for the CDR3 is TGCAGCGTTGGGGCGATCGGGACCTCAGGGGAGACCCGGTACTTC.

This clonotype was seen a few times. V gene TRBV20-1 combines with J gene TRBJ1-1; TRBD1 is a possible D gene (6 bases). The V and J ends lost 6 bases and 0 bases respectively, with 11 bases between them. This CDR3 has 13 amino acids. Looked up from germline, CDR1 is DFQATT and CDR2 is SNEGSKA (reference sequence). This chain's CDR3 is CSAGGPMNTEAFF. CDR3 coding DNA: TGCAGTGCCGGGGGCCCGATGAACACTGAAGCTTTCTTT.

The chain joins TRBV7-2 to TRBJ2-1; TRBD2 aligns across 13 bases. J was trimmed by 7 bases and V by 5 bases; bases with no gene match: 8. The CDR3 has 16 amino acids. Germline-derived CDR1 and CDR2 are SGHTA and FQGNSA. The CDR3 DNA reads TGTGCCAGCAGCGCACCGGGACTAGCGGGATTGAATGAGCAGTTCTTC. It is translated as CASSAPGLAGLNEQFF.

This clonotype was seen a few times. The DNA of the CDR3 is TGTGCCAGCAGTTTTATAGGGACAGGGCGTCGCGAGCAGTACTTC. Translating it yields CASSFIGTGRREQYF. This chain connects TRBV28 to TRBJ2-7, with 9 bases aligning to TRBD1. J gave up 6 bases and V 3 bases, and 9 bases lay outside the gene matches. CDR1 and CDR2 from the germline V gene are MDHEN and SYDVKM. The CDR3 has 15 amino acids.

A note on this clonotype: The germline gene is not matched at one end of the junction; a read error may be the cause. The chain employs TRBV15 and TRBJ2-2, with 8 bases fitting TRBD2. Germline V lookup: CDR1 LNHNV, CDR2 YYDKDF (reference sequence). The CDR3 totals 16 residues. The CDR3 DNA reads TGCGCCACCAGGACAAGCGGGGGTTTGAGCACCGGGGAGCTGTTTTTT. Translated: CATRTSGGLSTGELFF.

The gene calls are TRBV4-1 and TRBJ2-6; D is undetermined. The CDR3 loop spans 16 amino acids. V lost 5 bases to trimming and J lost 1 base, with 12 bases between them. Germline V gene lookup returns CDR1 MGHRA and CDR2 YSYEKL. CDR3 in DNA: TGCGCCAGCAGCGCCCTTGGGAAATCTGGGGCCAACGTCCTGACTTTC. Protein sequence: CASSALGKSGANVLTF.

The rearrangement links TRBV4-1 to TRBJ2-4, with D possibly called TRBD1 or TRBD2 (6 bases each). V was shortened by 0 bases and J by 1 base, with 10 bases between the two germline ends. CDR1 and CDR2 from the germline V gene are MGHRA and YSYEKL. This CDR3 is 16 amino acids long. CDR3 sequence: CASSQEGGRAKNIQYF. In DNA form, the CDR3 reads TGCGCCAGCAGCCAAGAAGGGGGGAGGGCCAAAAACATTCAGTACTTC.

The chain couples TRBV7-2 to TRBJ2-7; tentatively, D is TRBD2 (5 bases). Trimming shortened V by 2 bases and J by 3 bases, and 14 bases separated the two germline ends. Germline V gene sequence: CDR1 SGHTA, CDR2 FQGNSA. This CDR3 is built from 15 residues. The CDR3 is CASSLLPSSNYEQYF. The CDR3 coding sequence is TGTGCCAGCAGCTTATTGCCTAGCTCGAACTACGAGCAGTACTTC.

The chain combines TRBV20-1 with TRBJ2-7; 8 nucleotides agree with TRBD1. J lost 2 bases, V lost 0 bases, and 3 bases had no gene match. CDR3 length: 14 amino acids. Germline V gives CDR1 DFQATT, CDR2 SNEGSKA (reference sequence). The CDR3 loop reads CSARDLTGAYEQYF. CDR3 coding DNA: TGCAGTGCTAGAGATTTGACAGGGGCCTACGAGCAGTACTTC.

The chain uses TRBV20-1 and TRBJ1-4; possible D gene TRBD1, 5 bases. CDR3 size: 14 residues. Germline V lookup: CDR1 DFQATT, CDR2 SNEGSKA (reference sequence). Trimming cost V 5 bases and J 1 base, with 11 bases left between them. CDR3 coding DNA: TGCAGTGCTCCCTGGGGGGTAACTAATGAAAAACTGTTTTTT. This translates into CSAPWGVTNEKLFF.

The V and J genes are TRBV9 and TRBJ2-3, with D perhaps TRBD1 or TRBD2 (5 bases each). The V end was cut by 3 bases, the J end by 5 bases, with 16 bases between. Germline CDR1 and CDR2: SGDLS and YYNGEE. This CDR3 has 15 amino acids. The CDR3 spells CASSAWDRPEDTQYF. The CDR3 DNA follows: TGTGCCAGCAGCGCCTGGGACCGACCGGAAGATACGCAGTATTTT. Filled out from reference TRBV9 and TRBJ2-3, the complete variable domain reads DSGVTQTPKHLITATGQRVTLRCSPRSGDLSVYWYQQSLDQGLQFLIQYYNGEERAKGNILERFSAQQFPDLHSELNLSSLELGDSALYFCASSAWDRPEDTQYFGPGTRLTVL.

The chain joins TRBV19 to TRBJ2-1; 9 positions match TRBD2. There are 15 residues in the CDR3. With V trimmed by 3 bases and J by 4 bases, 4 bases remained unmatched. Germline lookup yields CDR1 LNHDA and CDR2 SQIVND (reference sequence). CDR3 coding DNA: TGTGCCAGTAGTATCTCAGCGGGAGGTTACAATGAGCAGTTCTTC. Translation: CASSISAGGYNEQFF. Full variable domain (remainder filled in from reference TRBV19 and TRBJ2-1): DGGITQSPKYLFRKEGQNVTLSCEQNLNHDAMYWYRQDPGQGLRLIYYSQIVNDFQKGDIAEGYSVSREKKESFPLTVTSAQKNPTAFYLCASSISAGGYNEQFFGPGTRLTVL.